The rows below give T cell receptor beta chains drawn from one sample of a study of blood T cells in healthy people across ages. Each CDR3 protein is one row after TCRdb ran MiXCR on the 5' RACE reads. Seen here are 1.5 million to 2 million distinct CDR3 sequences, about 50% observed once, and the top ten hold 2.1%. The sample comprised blood. Receptors were obtained from a woman in her thirties or forties in good health. Each CDR3 is given with its conserved first and last residue. D genes are given only for firm matches. Clone size appears in some rows only: once, few, many, or a class for an expanded clone.

v_call d_call clone_size cdr3_aa
TRBV20-1 . . CGMDCRVFYGYTF
TRBV20-1 TRBD2 . CSANSGGALSDTQYF
TRBV4-3 . few CASSLLGAGYEQFF
TRBV27 . . CASSLSGSDYNEQFF
TRBV6-5 . . CASSYSFGEVGSPLHF
TRBV20-1 TRBD2 . CSARGLAVYEQYF
TRBV2 TRBD2 . CASSALAGSETQYF
TRBV5-1 TRBD1 . CASSGTGTDYGYTF
TRBV6-2/TRBV6-3 . . CASSYAGPRNSPLHF
TRBV4-2 . few CASSQDWSSYEQYF
TRBV6-6 . . CASSLNKRTDTQYF
TRBV5-6 TRBD2 few CASSLVFFGGSEQFF
TRBV28 . . CASRYSNEKLFF
TRBV11-1 TRBD2 . CASLAGGGSSYNEQYF
TRBV20-1 TRBD2 few CSAQGTLAGKDEQFF
TRBV29-1 TRBD2 once CSVEGRGVTYEQYF
TRBV4-2 TRBD1 few CASSLGQGDSQQETQYF
TRBV11-2 . . CASSGQTGRETQYF
TRBV15 . many CATSATGRDTQYF
TRBV29-1 . . CSVKDPYKNTEAFF
TRBV13 TRBD2 few CASSPGLAGGPAQDTQYF
TRBV6-5 TRBD2 . CASSYTSWAGEQYF
TRBV4-3 TRBD2 few CASSRSGLPENIQYF
TRBV18 . . CASSTTSTNEKLFF
TRBV7-9 . . CASSSRWGKETQYF
TRBV6-2/TRBV6-3 . few CASSPVHYEQYF
TRBV4-3 TRBD1 . CASSQDPRDRGYNEQFF
TRBV6-2/TRBV6-3 . . CASSSHTGSPYEQYF
TRBV12-3/TRBV12-4 . . CASSLVGGARNEQYF
TRBV29-1 TRBD1 few CSVDTGTGGIDTF
TRBV18 . . CASSPRAPLDLAKNIQYF
TRBV27 . . CASTTIGAISHNEQFF
TRBV5-1 . few CASSPGGLTNEQFF
TRBV28 . . CASRIIETEAFF
TRBV5-1 . . CASSLDKLGSGEQYF
TRBV7-2 TRBD2 . CASSHSGGSPTWTDTRYF
TRBV2 TRBD1 . CASRDRTGMNTEAFF
TRBV7-8 TRBD2 . CASSSVTSVHNEQFF
TRBV11-2 TRBD2 . CASSLELAGGRDTQYF
TRBV7-2 . many CASSLDGDGYTF